This TCR beta chain was found in a study of identical twins (dated by TCRdb to 2015 to 2016). In the study overall: The study deep-sequenced TCR alpha and beta repertoires from monozygotic twins, unrelated adults of various ages and cord blood to test whether fetal clonotypes persist. To rule out contamination, the twin experiments were replicated at different times with different library preparation protocols. What the authors observed across the whole study: Because the same donors could not be followed over many years, the conclusions relied on cross-sectional statistical analysis. Out-of-frame TCR alpha sequences shared between twins showed an excess of low generation-probability sequences compared with coincidental sharing between unrelated individuals. In monozygotic twins, recombination models systematically underestimated out-of-frame TCR alpha sharing, but the models matched the sharing seen between unrelated individuals. Invariant T cells such as MAIT and iNKT could partly confound zero-insertion analyses, although diverse VJ usage argued against such confounding for most clonotypes. Fewer insertions were carried by abundant cord blood beta clonotypes, a similar but weaker trend appeared in young adult naive repertoires, and no such trend appeared in memory repertoires. A weaker excess of twin sharing was found in beta out-of-frame sequences because the signal-to-noise ratio was lowered by fewer shared sequences.

In its sample, this clonotype was seen many times. Its target antigen remains unknown. The input lacks base qualities; no much larger clone sits a single base away. Libraries came from 5' RACE. TCRdb names Illumina HiSeq 2000 as the instrument used. A universal primer binding site was added through template switching, and the final cDNA carried a unique molecular identifier so that TCR cDNA molecules could be counted accurately. Specific primers in the conserved constant-segment region were used to synthesize first-strand cDNA for TCR alpha and beta chains. Each cDNA library was double barcoded, with a SMART-Mk sample barcode plus Illumina barcodes, to control for contamination. TruSeq adapter sequences along with Illumina sample barcodes were introduced in two successive PCR steps. TCR alpha and beta cDNA libraries were sequenced on the Illumina HiSeq platform with custom primers. In the paper's pipeline: Raw reads were processed with MiGEC to extract unique molecular identifiers, and MiXCR was used to determine CDR3 positions. Recombination models were inferred per individual with the repgenHMM and IGoR tools using an EM algorithm. Shared clonotype analysis was performed with the tcR package in R, normalizing sharing by the product of cloneset sizes. To study raw recombination without the effects of thymic and clonal selection, out-of-frame nonproductive sequences were analyzed. In TCRdb, the public reads were trimmed at Q25 with fastp and aligned with MiXCR, with productive beta chains retained. Rows are unified per CDR3 protein, each entry keeping the most common DNA and genes. The V and J calls and clone size come from TCRdb's table, not from the authors' own analysis. The sample table contains around 530,000 distinct CDR3 sequences; only one count was recorded for 12% to 15% of them. The top ten clones comprise nearly 0.45% of the sample.

Relative to germline, V is missing 3 bases and J is missing 6 bases, with 15 bases of the junction outside any gene match. The CDR3 covers 16 residues, taking in both the cysteine and the phenylalanine. This entry keeps only the CDR3 DNA: 48 bases, framed from base 1. CDR1 DFQATT and CDR2 SNEGSKA are derived from the germline V gene (reference sequence). All donors were healthy Caucasians. Three pairs of female monozygotic twins, all aged about 18 to 30 years, were included in the twin cohort. CD4+ and CD8+ T cell populations were isolated with positive isolation kits from Invitrogen. The same sample was also used in a study of yellow fever vaccine responses in identical twins. Drawing on the second study: According to the authors, in identical twins the way T cells responded to vaccination appeared partly convergent and partly personalized. Focusing on identical twins, the study followed the T cell clones that responded to the vaccine, and did so with precision.

The rearranged segments are TRBV20-1 and TRBJ2-7; TRBD2 matches 9 bases in the middle. The TCR comes from a woman aged 18-29 years in good health. The sequencing sample was made of CD4+ T cells sorted from blood. In nucleotides, the sequence is TGCAGTGCTAGTCACGTCGTGACTAGCGGTAATTTCGAGCAGTACTTC. Translated, it reads CSASHVVTSGNFEQYF.